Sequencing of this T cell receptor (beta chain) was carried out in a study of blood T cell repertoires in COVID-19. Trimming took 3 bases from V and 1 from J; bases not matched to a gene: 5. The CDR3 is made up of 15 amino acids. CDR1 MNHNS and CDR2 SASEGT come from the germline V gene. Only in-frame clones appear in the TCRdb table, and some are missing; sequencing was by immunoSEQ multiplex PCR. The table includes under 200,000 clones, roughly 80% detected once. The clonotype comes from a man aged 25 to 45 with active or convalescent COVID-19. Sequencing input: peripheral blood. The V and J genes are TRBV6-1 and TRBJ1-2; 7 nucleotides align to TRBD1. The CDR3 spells CASSDTDRSNYGYTF. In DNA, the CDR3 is TGTGCCAGCAGTGACACGGACAGGAGTAACTATGGCTACACCTTC.